The clone carrying this TCR beta chain is a singleton in its sample. This record comes from a study of blood T cell repertoires in COVID-19. Study-level information: Acute-phase and convalescent COVID-19 samples originated in the United States, Italy and Spain.

Sequenced by immunoSEQ multiplex PCR; TCRdb stores in-frame clones only, minus some. The sample lists approximately 110,000 clones, 70% to 90% occurring once. Trimming pared 1 base from V and 2 bases from J, leaving 12 bases between. The V gene's germline CDR1 is SGHTA and CDR2 FQGNSA. This CDR3 is built from 15 residues. This clonotype was sampled from a man aged 40-49 years with acute or convalescent COVID-19. Material: peripheral blood. V is TRBV7-2 and J is TRBJ2-7, with a weak D call TRBD1 (6 bases). The DNA of the CDR3 is TGTGCCAGCAGCTTAGGGGTTACAGGGACCTACGAGCAGTACTTC. Translating it yields CASSLGVTGTYEQYF.